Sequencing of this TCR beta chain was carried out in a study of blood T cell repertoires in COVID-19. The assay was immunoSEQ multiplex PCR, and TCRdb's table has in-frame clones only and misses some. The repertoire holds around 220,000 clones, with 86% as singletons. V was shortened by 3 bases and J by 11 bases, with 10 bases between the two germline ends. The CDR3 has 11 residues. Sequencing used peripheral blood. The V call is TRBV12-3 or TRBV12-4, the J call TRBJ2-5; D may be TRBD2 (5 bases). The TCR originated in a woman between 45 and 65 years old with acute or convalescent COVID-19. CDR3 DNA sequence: TGTGCCAGCAGTTTCTGGGAGTTTCAGTACTTC. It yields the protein CASSFWEFQYF.